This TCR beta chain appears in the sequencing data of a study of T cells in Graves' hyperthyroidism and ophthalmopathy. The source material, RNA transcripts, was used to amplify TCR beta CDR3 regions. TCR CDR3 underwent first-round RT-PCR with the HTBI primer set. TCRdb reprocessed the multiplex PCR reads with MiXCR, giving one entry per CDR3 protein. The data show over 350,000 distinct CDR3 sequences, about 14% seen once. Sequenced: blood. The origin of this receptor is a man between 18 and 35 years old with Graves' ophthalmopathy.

The CDR3 spells CSARDQLAGDWNEQFF. The CDR3, as DNA: TGCAGTGCTAGAGATCAACTAGCGGGAGATTGGAATGAGCAGTTCTTC. This chain uses TRBV20-1 with TRBJ2-1; the match to TRBD2 covers 11 bases. With V trimmed by 0 bases and J by 7 bases, 8 bases remained unmatched. CDR1 and CDR2 from the germline V gene are DFQATT and SNEGSKA (reference sequence). CDR3 length equals 16 residues.